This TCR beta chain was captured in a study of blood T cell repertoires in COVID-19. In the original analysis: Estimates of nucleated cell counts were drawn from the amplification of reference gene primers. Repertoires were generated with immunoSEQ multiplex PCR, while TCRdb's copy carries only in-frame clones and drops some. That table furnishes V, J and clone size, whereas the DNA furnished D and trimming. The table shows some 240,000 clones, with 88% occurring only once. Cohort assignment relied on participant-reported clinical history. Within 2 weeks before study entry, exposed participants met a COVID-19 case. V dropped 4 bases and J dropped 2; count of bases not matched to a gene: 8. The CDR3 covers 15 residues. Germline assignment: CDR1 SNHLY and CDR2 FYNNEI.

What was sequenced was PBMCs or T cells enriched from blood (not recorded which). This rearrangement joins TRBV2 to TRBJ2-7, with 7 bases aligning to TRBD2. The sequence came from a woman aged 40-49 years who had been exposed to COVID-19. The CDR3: CASSVFLAATYEQYF. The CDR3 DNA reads TGTGCCAGCAGTGTCTTCCTAGCGGCTACCTACGAGCAGTACTTC.